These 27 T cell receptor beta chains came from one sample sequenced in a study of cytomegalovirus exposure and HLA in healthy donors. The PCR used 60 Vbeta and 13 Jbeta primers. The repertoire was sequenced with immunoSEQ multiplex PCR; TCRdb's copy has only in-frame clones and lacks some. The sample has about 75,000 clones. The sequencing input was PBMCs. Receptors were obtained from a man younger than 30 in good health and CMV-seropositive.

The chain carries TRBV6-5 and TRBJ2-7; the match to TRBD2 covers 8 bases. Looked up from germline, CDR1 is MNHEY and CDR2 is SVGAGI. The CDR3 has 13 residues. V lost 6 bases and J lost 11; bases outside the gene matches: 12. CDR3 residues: CASSPLSGGQEYF. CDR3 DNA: TGTGCCAGCAGCCCCCTTTCGGGGGGGCAGGAGTACTTC.

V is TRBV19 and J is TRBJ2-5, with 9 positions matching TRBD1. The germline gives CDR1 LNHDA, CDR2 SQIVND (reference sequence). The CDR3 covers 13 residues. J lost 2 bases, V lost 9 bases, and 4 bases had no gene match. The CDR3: CASTQGAQETQYF. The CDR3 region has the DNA TGTGCCAGCACACAGGGGGCACAAGAGACCCAGTACTTC.

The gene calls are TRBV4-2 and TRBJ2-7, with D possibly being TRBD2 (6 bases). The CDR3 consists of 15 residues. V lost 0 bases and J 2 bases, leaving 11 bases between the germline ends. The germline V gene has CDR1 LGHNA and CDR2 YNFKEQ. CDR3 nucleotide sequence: TGTGCCAGCAGCCAAGATGGTGGGAGGACCTACGAGCAGTACTTC. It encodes CASSQDGGRTYEQYF.

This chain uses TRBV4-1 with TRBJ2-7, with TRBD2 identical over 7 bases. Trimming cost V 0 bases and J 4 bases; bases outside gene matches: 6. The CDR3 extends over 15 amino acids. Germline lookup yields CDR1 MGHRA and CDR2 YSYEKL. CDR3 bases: TGCGCCAGCAGCCAAGACGCTAGCGGAGGATACGAGCAGTACTTC. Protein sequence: CASSQDASGGYEQYF.

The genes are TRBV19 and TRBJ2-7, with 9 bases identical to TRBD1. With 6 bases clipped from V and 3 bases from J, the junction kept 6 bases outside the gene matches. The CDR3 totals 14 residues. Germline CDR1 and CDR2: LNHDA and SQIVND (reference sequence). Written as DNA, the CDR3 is TGTGCCAGTAGGGCCTCGGGACAGGGCTACGAGCAGTACTTC. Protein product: CASRASGQGYEQYF. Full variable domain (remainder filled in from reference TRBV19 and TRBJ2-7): DGGITQSPKYLFRKEGQNVTLSCEQNLNHDAMYWYRQDPGQGLRLIYYSQIVNDFQKGDIAEGYSVSREKKESFPLTVTSAQKNPTAFYLCASRASGQGYEQYFGPGTRLTVT.

The CDR3 protein is CASSPTQNTEAFF. CDR3 in DNA: TGTGCCAGTAGTCCCACACAGAACACTGAAGCTTTCTTT. The chain links TRBV19 to TRBJ1-1, with D unclear. The V end lost 5 bases, the J end lost 1 base, and 8 bases lay between the germline ends. Germline CDR1 is LNHDA and CDR2 is SQIVND (reference sequence). The CDR3 spans 13 residues.

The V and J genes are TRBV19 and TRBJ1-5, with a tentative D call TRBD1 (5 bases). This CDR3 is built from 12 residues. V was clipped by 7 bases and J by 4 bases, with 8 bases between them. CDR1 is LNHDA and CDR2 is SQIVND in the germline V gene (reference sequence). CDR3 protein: CASKAGNQPQHF. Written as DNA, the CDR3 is TGTGCCAGTAAGGCAGGGAATCAGCCCCAGCATTTT.

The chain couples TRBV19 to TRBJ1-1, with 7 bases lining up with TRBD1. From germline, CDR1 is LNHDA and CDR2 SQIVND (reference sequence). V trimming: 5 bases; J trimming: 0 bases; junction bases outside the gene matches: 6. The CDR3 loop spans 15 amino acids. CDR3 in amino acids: CASSSWDSMNTEAFF. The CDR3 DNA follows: TGTGCCAGTAGTTCGTGGGACAGCATGAACACTGAAGCTTTCTTT.

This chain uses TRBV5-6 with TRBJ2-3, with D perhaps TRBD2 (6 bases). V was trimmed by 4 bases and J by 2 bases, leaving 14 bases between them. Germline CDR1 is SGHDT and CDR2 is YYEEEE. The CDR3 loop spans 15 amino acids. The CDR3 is CASSLMAGFTDTQYF. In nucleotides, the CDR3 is TGTGCCAGCAGCCTCATGGCGGGGTTCACAGATACGCAGTATTTT. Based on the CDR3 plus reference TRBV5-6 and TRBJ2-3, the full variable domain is DAGVTQSPTHLIKTRGQQVTLRCSPKSGHDTVSWYQQALGQGPQFIFQYYEEEERQRGNFPDRFSGHQFPNYSSELNVNALLLGDSALYLCASSLMAGFTDTQYFGPGTRLTVL.

The CDR3 spells CASSIQARDTQYF. The CDR3, as DNA: TGTGCCAGTAGTATACAGGCAAGGGATACGCAGTATTTT. J is TRBJ2-3 and V is TRBV19; no clear D. V lost 2 bases and J 6 bases, leaving 9 bases between the germline ends. This CDR3 spans 13 amino acids. Germline CDR1 LNHDA, CDR2 SQIVND (reference sequence).

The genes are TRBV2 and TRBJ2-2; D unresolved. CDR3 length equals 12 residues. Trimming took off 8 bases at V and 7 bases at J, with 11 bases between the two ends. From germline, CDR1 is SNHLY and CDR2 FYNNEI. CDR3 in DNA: TGTGCCAGCCGCGGAGTGAGCGGGGAGCTGTTTTTT. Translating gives CASRGVSGELFF. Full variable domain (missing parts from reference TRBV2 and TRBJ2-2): EPEVTQTPSHQVTQMGQEVILRCVPISNHLYFYWYRQILGQKVEFLVSFYNNEISEKSEIFDDQFSVERPDGSNFTLKIRSTKLEDSAMYFCASRGVSGELFFGEGSRLTVL.

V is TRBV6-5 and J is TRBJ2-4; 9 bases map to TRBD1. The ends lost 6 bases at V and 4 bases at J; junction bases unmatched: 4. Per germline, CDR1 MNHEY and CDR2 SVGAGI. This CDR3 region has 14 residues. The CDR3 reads CASSRDRVKNIQYF. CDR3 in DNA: TGTGCCAGCAGCCGGGACAGGGTGAAAAACATTCAGTACTTC.

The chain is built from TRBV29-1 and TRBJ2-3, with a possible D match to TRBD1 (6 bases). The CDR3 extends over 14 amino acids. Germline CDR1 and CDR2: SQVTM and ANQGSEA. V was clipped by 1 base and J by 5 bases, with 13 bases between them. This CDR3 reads CSVEAQGGEDTQYF. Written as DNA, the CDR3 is TGCAGCGTTGAAGCACAGGGTGGGGAAGATACGCAGTATTTT.

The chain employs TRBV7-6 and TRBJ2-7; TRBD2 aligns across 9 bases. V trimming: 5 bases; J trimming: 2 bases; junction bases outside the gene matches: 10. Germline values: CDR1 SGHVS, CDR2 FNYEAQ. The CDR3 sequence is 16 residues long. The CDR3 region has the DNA TGTGCCAGCAGCCGGACAAGACTAGCGGAGGCCTACGAGCAGTACTTC. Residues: CASSRTRLAEAYEQYF.

For the CDR3, the DNA is TGCGCCAGCAGCCTCGGGACAGCATTTTCAACTAATGAAAAACTGTTTTTT. It encodes CASSLGTAFSTNEKLFF. This rearrangement joins TRBV5-1 to TRBJ1-4; 7 bases map to TRBD1. With V trimmed by 4 bases and J by 0 bases, 9 bases remained unmatched. The CDR3 runs 17 residues. Germline V gene data show CDR1 as SGHRS and CDR2 as YFSETQ.

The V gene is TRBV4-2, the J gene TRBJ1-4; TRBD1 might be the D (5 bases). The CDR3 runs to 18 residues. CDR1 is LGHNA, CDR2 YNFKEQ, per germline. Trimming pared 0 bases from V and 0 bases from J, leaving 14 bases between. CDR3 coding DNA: TGTGCCAGCAGCCAAGACAGGGAGGGTCTGGCAACTAATGAAAAACTGTTTTTT. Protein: CASSQDREGLATNEKLFF.

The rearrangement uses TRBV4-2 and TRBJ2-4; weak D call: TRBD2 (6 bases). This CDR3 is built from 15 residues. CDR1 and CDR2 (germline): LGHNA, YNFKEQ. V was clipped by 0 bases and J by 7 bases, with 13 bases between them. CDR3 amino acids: CASSQDMEGQNIQYF. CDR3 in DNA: TGTGCCAGCAGCCAAGATATGGAGGGCCAGAACATTCAGTACTTC.

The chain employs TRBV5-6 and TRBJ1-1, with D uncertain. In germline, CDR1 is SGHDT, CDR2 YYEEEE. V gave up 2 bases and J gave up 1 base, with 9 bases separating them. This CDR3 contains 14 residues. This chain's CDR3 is CASSFLRGNTEAFF. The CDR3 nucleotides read TGTGCCAGCAGCTTTCTCCGGGGGAACACTGAAGCTTTCTTT.

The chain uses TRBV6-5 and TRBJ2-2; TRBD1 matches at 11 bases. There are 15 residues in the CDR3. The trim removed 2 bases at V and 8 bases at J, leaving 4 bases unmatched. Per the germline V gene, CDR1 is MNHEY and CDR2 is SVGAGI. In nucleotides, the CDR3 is TGTGCCAGCAGTTACCCGCGGGACAGGGGGGGGGAGCTGTTTTTT. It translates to CASSYPRDRGGELFF.

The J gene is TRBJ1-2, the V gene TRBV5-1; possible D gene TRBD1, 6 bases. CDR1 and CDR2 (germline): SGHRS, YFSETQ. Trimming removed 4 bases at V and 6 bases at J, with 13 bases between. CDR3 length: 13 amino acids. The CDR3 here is CASSIHQGNGYTF. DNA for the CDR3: TGCGCCAGCAGCATCCACCAGGGGAATGGCTACACCTTC.

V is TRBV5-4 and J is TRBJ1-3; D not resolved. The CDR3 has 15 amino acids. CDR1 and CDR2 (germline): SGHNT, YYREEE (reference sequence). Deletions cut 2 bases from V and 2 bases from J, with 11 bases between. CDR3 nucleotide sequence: TGTGCCAGCAGCTTTATTGGGGAGCCTGGAAACACCATATATTTT. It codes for CASSFIGEPGNTIYF.

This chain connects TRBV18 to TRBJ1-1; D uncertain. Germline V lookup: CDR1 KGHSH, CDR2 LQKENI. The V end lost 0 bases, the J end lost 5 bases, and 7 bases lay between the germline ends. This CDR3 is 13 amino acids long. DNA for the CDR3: TGTGCCAGCTCACCACCGCGAGGGACTGAAGCTTTCTTT. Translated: CASSPPRGTEAFF. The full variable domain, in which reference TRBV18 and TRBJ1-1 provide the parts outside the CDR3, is NAGVMQNPRHLVRRRGQEARLRCSPMKGHSHVYWYRQLPEEGLKFMVYLQKENIIDESGMPKERFSAEFPKEGPSILRIQQVVRGDSAAYFCASSPPRGTEAFFGQGTRLTVV.

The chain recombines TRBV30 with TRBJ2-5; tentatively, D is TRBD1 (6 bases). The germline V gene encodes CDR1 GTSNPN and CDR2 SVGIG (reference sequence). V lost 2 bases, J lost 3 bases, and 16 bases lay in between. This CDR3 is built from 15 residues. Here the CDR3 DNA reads TGTGCCTGGAGTCAACCGGGGCAGGGGAAAGAGACCCAGTACTTC. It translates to CAWSQPGQGKETQYF.

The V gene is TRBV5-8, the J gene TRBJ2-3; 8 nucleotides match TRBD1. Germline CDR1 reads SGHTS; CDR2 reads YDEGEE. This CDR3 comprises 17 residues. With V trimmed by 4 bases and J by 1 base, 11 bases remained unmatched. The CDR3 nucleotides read TGTGCCAGCAGCCCTTCCGACAGGGGAGGCGGCACAGATACGCAGTATTTT. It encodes CASSPSDRGGGTDTQYF.

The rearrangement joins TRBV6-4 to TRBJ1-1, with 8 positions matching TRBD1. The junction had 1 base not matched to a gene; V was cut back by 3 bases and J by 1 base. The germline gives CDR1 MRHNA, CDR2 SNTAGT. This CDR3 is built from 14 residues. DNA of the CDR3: TGTGCCAGCAGTGAGACAGGGGAGAACACTGAAGCTTTCTTT. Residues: CASSETGENTEAFF.

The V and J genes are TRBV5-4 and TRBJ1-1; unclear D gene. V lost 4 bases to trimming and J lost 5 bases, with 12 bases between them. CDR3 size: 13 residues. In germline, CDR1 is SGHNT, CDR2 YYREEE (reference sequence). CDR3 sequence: CASSPPRETEAFF. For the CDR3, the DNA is TGTGCCAGCAGCCCCCCCCGAGAGACTGAAGCTTTCTTT. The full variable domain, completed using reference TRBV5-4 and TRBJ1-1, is ETGVTQSPTHLIKTRGQQVTLRCSSQSGHNTVSWYQQALGQGPQFIFQYYREEENGRGNFPPRFSGLQFPNYSSELNVNALELDDSALYLCASSPPRETEAFFGQGTRLTVV.

CDR3 DNA sequence: TGCAGTGCTCTGACAGGCGGAAAAGCTTTCTTT. Its protein product is CSALTGGKAFF. The chain carries TRBV20-1 and TRBJ1-1; the D gene is possibly TRBD1 (6 bases). Germline V gives CDR1 DFQATT, CDR2 SNEGSKA (reference sequence). Trimming left V 5 bases short and J 9 bases short, with 13 bases between. This CDR3 comprises 11 residues.